The 14 T cell receptor beta chains below all came from one sample that was sequenced in a study of T cells in localized non-small cell lung cancer. Assay: immunoSEQ multiplex PCR; the TCRdb copy retains only in-frame clones and omits some. The sample contains some 9,700 clones, about nine tenths of which appear only once. Sequenced material: peripheral blood, taken before any cancer treatment. The receptors originated from an older female donor with stage II squamous cell lung carcinoma.

This chain uses TRBV5-5 with TRBJ2-1, with a possible D match to TRBD2 (6 bases). With 0 bases removed from V and 6 bases from J, the gap between germline ends came to 10 bases. The CDR3 totals 14 residues. Germline assignment: CDR1 SGHKS and CDR2 YYEKEE (reference sequence). The CDR3 loop is CASSLGDFFNEQFF. The CDR3 DNA reads as TGTGCCAGCAGCTTGGGGGACTTCTTCAATGAGCAGTTCTTC.

The chain employs TRBV11-2 and TRBJ2-5; tentatively, D is TRBD1 or TRBD2 (5 bases each). The germline CDR1 and CDR2 sequences are SGHAT and FQNNGV. This CDR3 is 15 amino acids long. Trimming removed 1 base at V and 1 base at J, with 10 bases between. The CDR3 loop reads CASSLVGTAQETQYF. CDR3 nucleotide sequence: TGTGCCAGCAGCTTAGTCGGGACGGCCCAAGAGACCCAGTACTTC.

The V call is TRBV7-9, the J call TRBJ2-2; 8 nucleotides agree with TRBD1. The length of the CDR3 is 15 residues. The germline V gene encodes CDR1 SEHNR and CDR2 FQNEAQ (reference sequence). Unmatched junction bases numbered 1, after V lost 1 base and J lost 3 bases. CDR3 protein: CASSLGTGYTGELFF. CDR3 DNA sequence: TGTGCCAGCAGCTTAGGGACAGGGTACACCGGGGAGCTGTTTTTT.

This chain links TRBV5-4 with TRBJ2-1; no reliable D call. The V end was cut by 9 bases, the J end by 3 bases, with 13 bases between. This CDR3 is 13 amino acids long. From germline, CDR1 is SGHNT and CDR2 YYREEE (reference sequence). The CDR3 reads CATSARFYNEQFF. In DNA form, the CDR3 reads TGTGCCACCTCGGCCCGTTTCTACAATGAGCAGTTCTTC.

The chain uses TRBV11-2 and TRBJ2-1; perhaps TRBD1 as D (5 bases). The CDR3 is made up of 14 amino acids. V lost 5 bases and J lost 5, with 13 bases in between. Germline CDR1 is SGHAT and CDR2 is FQNNGV. CDR3 residues: CASSPQVFDNEQFF. CDR3 nucleotide sequence: TGTGCCAGCAGCCCACAGGTTTTCGACAATGAGCAGTTCTTC.

In its sample, this clone was seen a few times. This chain joins TRBV2 and TRBJ2-1; D unclear. In germline, CDR1 is SNHLY, CDR2 FYNNEI. This CDR3 is 11 amino acids long. V lost 0 bases and J 10 bases, leaving 4 bases between the germline ends. This CDR3 reads CASSEAQEQFF. The CDR3 DNA is TGTGCCAGCAGTGAAGCGCAGGAGCAGTTCTTC.

This chain joins TRBV10-3 and TRBJ1-5; D possibly corresponds to TRBD1 (5 bases). Per germline, CDR1 ENHRY and CDR2 SYGVKD. Trimming stripped 0 bases from V and 5 bases from J, with 8 bases between. The CDR3 length is 14 residues. CDR3 amino acids: CAISESRRDQPQHF. The CDR3 DNA sequence: TGTGCCATCAGTGAGTCCCGCAGGGATCAGCCCCAGCATTTT.

The V call is TRBV5-1, the J call TRBJ1-4; D perhaps matches TRBD1 (6 bases). Germline V gene lookup returns CDR1 SGHRS and CDR2 YFSETQ. With 5 bases removed from V and 6 bases from J, the gap between germline ends came to 17 bases. This CDR3 is built from 15 residues. CDR3 protein: CASSSQSRQDEKLFF. The CDR3 nucleotides read TGCGCCAGCAGTTCCCAGAGCAGACAGGATGAAAAACTGTTTTTT.

The J gene is TRBJ1-4, the V gene TRBV19, with D unresolved. Germline assignment: CDR1 LNHDA and CDR2 SQIVND (reference sequence). The CDR3 is made up of 13 amino acids. Trimming removed 6 bases from V and 7 bases from J, with 12 bases in between. DNA for the CDR3: TGTGCCAGTAGCCTAGATGTACCTGAAAAACTGTTTTTT. Translated, it gives CASSLDVPEKLFF.

The J gene is TRBJ2-7, the V gene TRBV7-8; 9 nucleotides line up with TRBD1. The V segment lost 4 bases and the J segment 4 bases; nucleotides outside the gene matches: 17. Per germline, CDR1 SGHVS and CDR2 FQNEAQ. The CDR3 totals 18 residues. CDR3 nucleotides: TGTGCCAGCAGCTCGGGCAATGTGGGGACAGGGAATAGGTACGAGCAGTACTTC. Amino acid sequence: CASSSGNVGTGNRYEQYF.

V usage is TRBV15 and J usage is TRBJ1-1, with 8 positions matching TRBD1. This CDR3 contains 13 residues. J gave up 7 bases and V 3 bases, and 4 bases lay outside the gene matches. The germline gives CDR1 LNHNV, CDR2 YYDKDF (reference sequence). CDR3 in DNA: TGTGCCACCAGCAGGGACAGGGAGGGTGAAGCTTTCTTT. Its translation is CATSRDREGEAFF.

The chain carries TRBV10-1 and TRBJ2-2, with 7 bases that match TRBD1. The CDR3 contains 13 residues. The ends lost 6 bases at V and 5 bases at J; junction bases unmatched: 3. Germline-derived CDR1 and CDR2 are WNHNN and SYGVQD (reference sequence). CDR3 coding DNA: TGCGCCAGCAGGCCGACAGGGACCGGGGAGCTGTTTTTT. Amino acid sequence: CASRPTGTGELFF.

The chain couples TRBV6-5 to TRBJ2-3; the match to TRBD2 covers 7 bases. This CDR3 has 16 amino acids. V lost 4 bases to trimming and J lost 2 bases; unmatched junction nucleotides: 9. Germline assignment: CDR1 MNHEY and CDR2 SVGAGI. CDR3 DNA sequence: TGTGCCAGCAGTTGGAGTGCGGGGGAAAACACAGATACGCAGTATTTT. Its translation is CASSWSAGENTDTQYF.

V usage is TRBV19 and J usage is TRBJ2-7; D is possibly TRBD2 (6 bases). The CDR3 is 15 residues long. The V end was cut by 1 base, the J end by 5 bases, with 15 bases between. Germline-derived CDR1 and CDR2 are LNHDA and SQIVND (reference sequence). The CDR3 region is CASSIGGRSRHEQYF. The CDR3 DNA reads TGTGCCAGTAGTATAGGTGGGAGGTCCCGACACGAGCAGTACTTC.